A single sample gave rise to the 2 T cell receptor beta chains below, sequenced in a study of shared clonotypes between healthy human individuals. Assay: immunoSEQ multiplex PCR; the TCRdb copy retains only in-frame clones and omits some. Here the sample spans roughly 1,100,000 clones, more than 65% being singletons. Specimen: memory CD4+ T cells sorted from blood. This sample's subset: CD45RA-negative fraction. These receptors were obtained from a man aged 18 to 29 in good health.

As regards this clone: A junction boundary mismatches the germline segment, possibly from a read error. The chain couples TRBV10-2 to TRBJ2-7; no firm D call. Germline V CDR1 and CDR2: WSHSY, SAAADI. The CDR3 has 13 residues. The CDR3 nucleotides are TGCGCCACCAGTTTGGGCTACCTCTACGAGCAGTACTTC. It encodes CATSLGYLYEQYF.

This chain links TRBV5-5 with TRBJ1-1; TRBD1 agrees at 9 bases. The CDR3 is 12 amino acids. Trimming removed 4 bases from V and 8 bases from J; junction bases left unmatched: 3. CDR1 and CDR2 from the germline V gene are SGHKS and YYEKEE (reference sequence). The DNA of the CDR3 is TGTGCCAGCAGCCTGGGGACAGGGGAAGCTTTCTTT. Encoded protein: CASSLGTGEAFF.